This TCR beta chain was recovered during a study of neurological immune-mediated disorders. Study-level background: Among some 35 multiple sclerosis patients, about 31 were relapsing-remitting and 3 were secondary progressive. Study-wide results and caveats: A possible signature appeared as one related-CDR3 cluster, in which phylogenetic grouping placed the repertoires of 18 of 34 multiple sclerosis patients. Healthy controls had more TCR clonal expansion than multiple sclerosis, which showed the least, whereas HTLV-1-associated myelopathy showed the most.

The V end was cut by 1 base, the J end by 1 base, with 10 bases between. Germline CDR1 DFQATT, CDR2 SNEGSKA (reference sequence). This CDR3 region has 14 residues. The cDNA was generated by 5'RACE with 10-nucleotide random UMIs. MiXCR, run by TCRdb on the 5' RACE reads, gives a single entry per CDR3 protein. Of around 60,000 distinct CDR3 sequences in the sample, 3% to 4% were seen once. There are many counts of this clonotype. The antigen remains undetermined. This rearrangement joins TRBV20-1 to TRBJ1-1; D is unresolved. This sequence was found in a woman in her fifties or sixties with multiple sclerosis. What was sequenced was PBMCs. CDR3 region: CSARGPSWNTEAFF. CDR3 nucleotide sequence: TGCAGTGCTAGAGGGCCTTCATGGAACACTGAAGCTTTCTTT.